This TCR beta chain was captured by sequencing in a study of T-cell memory formation after mild COVID-19. A word on this clonotype: Its antigen is undetermined.

Study findings and constraints: Second-wave clones reaching peak frequency on day 37 lacked confirmed SARS-CoV-2 specificity. CD4+ clones that contracted lay mainly in CM and EM; CD8+ ones lay in EMRA. In pre-infection memory, a portion of responding clones appeared, which suggested that cross-reactive memory joined.

The germline V gene encodes CDR1 DFQATT and CDR2 SNEGSKA (reference sequence). Trimming took off 1 base at V and 10 bases at J, with 19 bases between the two ends. The CDR3 loop spans 14 amino acids. Amplification by 5'RACE using constant-segment primers produced TCR alpha and TCR beta cDNA libraries that carried sample barcodes and UMIs. TCRdb itself ran the 5' RACE reads through MiXCR, one entry per CDR3 protein. The sample contains around 250,000 distinct CDR3 sequences, 8% to 9.5% of which appear only once. The sample comprised PBMCs or a T cell subset sorted from them (not recorded which). The TCR comes from a man aged 18 to 29 who had mild COVID-19 (a few samples of this study predate the infection). Cell type and time point are not known. J is TRBJ2-5 and V is TRBV20-1; D gene ambiguous. The chain's CDR3 is CSARGSSAVTGQYF. The CDR3 DNA sequence: TGCAGTGCTAGAGGCTCCAGTGCGGTAACCGGCCAGTACTTC.